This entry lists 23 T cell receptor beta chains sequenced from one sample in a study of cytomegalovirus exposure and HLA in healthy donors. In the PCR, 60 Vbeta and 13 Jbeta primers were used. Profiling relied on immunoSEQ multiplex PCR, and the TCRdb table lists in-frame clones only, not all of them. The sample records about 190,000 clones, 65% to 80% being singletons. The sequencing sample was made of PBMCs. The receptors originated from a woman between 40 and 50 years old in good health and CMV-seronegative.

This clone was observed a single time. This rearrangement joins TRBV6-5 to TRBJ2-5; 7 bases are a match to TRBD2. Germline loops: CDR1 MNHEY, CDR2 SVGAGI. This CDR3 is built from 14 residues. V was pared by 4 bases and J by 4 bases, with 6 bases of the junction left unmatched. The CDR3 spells CASSWAGEAETQYF. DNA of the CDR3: TGTGCCAGCAGTTGGGCGGGAGAGGCAGAGACCCAGTACTTC.

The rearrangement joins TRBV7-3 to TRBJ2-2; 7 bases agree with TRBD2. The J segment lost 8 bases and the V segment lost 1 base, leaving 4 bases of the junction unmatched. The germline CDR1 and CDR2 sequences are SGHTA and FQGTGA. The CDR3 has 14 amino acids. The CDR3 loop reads CASSLRRESGELFF. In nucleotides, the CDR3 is TGTGCCAGCAGCTTAAGGCGGGAGAGTGGGGAGCTGTTTTTT.

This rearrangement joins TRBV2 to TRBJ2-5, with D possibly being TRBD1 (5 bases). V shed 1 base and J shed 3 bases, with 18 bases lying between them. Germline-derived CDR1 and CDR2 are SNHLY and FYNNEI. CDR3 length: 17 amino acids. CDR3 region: CASSEVDWGAREETQYF. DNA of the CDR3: TGTGCCAGCAGTGAAGTCGATTGGGGCGCCAGGGAAGAGACCCAGTACTTC.

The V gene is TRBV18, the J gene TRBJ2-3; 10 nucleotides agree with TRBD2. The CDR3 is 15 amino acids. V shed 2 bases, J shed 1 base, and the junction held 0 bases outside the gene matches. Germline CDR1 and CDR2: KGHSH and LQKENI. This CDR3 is CASSPTSGGTDTQYF. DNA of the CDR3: TGTGCCAGCTCACCAACTAGCGGGGGCACAGATACGCAGTATTTT.

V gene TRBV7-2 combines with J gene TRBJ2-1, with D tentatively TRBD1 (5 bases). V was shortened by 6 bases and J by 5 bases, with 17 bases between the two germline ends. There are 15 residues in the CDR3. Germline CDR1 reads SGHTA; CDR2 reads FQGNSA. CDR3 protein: CASSLRVGLDNEQFF. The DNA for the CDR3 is TGTGCCAGCAGTCTCAGGGTGGGCTTGGACAATGAGCAGTTCTTC.

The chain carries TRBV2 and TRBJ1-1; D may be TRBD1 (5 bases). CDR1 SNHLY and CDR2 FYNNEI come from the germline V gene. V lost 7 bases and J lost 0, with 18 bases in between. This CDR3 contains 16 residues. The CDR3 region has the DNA TGTGCCAGCACCCGTGAGGCTGGGGGGGTGAACACTGAAGCTTTCTTT. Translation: CASTREAGGVNTEAFF. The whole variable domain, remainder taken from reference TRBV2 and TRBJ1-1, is EPEVTQTPSHQVTQMGQEVILRCVPISNHLYFYWYRQILGQKVEFLVSFYNNEISEKSEIFDDQFSVERPDGSNFTLKIRSTKLEDSAMYFCASTREAGGVNTEAFFGQGTRLTVV.

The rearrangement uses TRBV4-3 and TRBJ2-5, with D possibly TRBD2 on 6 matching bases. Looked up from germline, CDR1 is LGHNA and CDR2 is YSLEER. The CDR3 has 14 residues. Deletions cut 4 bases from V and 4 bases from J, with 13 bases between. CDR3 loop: CASSRLLAVETQYF. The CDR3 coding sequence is TGCGCCAGCAGCCGCTTACTAGCAGTAGAGACCCAGTACTTC.

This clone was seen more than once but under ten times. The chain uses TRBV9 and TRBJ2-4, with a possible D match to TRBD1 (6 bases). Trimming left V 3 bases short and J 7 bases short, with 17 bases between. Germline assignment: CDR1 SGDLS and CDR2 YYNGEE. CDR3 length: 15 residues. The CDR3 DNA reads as TGTGCCAGCAGCGGGGGGCCTAGCTTAGACAACATTCAGTACTTC. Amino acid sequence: CASSGGPSLDNIQYF.

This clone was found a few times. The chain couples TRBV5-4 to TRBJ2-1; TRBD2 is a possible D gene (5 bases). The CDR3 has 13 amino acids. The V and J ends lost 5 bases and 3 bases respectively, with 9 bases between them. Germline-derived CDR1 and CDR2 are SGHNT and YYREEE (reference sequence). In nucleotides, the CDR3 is TGTGCCAGCAGTGTGGGGAGCTACAATGAGCAGTTCTTC. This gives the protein CASSVGSYNEQFF.

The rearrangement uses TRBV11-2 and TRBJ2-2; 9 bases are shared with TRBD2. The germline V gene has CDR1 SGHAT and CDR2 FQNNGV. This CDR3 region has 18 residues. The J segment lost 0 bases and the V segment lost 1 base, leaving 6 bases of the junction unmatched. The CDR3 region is CASSLGASGTANTGELFF. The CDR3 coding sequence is TGTGCCAGCAGCTTAGGGGCTAGCGGGACAGCGAACACCGGGGAGCTGTTTTTT. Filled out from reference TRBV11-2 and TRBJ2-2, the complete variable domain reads EAGVAQSPRYKIIEKRQSVAFWCNPISGHATLYWYQQILGQGPKLLIQFQNNGVVDDSQLPKDRFSAERLKGVDSTLKIQPAKLEDSAVYLCASSLGASGTANTGELFFGEGSRLTVL.

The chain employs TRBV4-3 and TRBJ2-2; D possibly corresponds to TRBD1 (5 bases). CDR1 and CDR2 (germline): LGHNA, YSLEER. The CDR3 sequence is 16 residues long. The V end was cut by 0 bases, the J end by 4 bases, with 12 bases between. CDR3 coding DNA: TGCGCCAGCAGCCAAGATGTCAGGGTCAGCACCGGGGAGCTGTTTTTT. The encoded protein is CASSQDVRVSTGELFF.

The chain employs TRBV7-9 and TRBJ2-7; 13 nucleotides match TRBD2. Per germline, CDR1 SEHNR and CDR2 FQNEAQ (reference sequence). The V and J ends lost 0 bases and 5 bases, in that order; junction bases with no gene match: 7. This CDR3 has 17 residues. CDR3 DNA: TGTGCCAGCAGCTTAGCTAGGACTAGCGGGAGTGGGAACGAGCAGTACTTC. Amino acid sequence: CASSLARTSGSGNEQYF.

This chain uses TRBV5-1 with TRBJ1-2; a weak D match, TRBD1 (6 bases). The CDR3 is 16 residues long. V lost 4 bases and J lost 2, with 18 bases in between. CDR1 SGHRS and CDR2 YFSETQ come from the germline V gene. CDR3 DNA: TGCGCCAGCAGCAGAGGCAATCAGGGGCACAACTATGGCTACACCTTC. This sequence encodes CASSRGNQGHNYGYTF.

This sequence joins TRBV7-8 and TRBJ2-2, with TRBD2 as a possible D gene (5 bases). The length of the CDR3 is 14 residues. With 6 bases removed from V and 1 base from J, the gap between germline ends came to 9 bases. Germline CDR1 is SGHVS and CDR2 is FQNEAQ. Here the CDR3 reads CASRRGLNTGELFF. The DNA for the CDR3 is TGTGCCAGCAGACGGGGTTTGAACACCGGGGAGCTGTTTTTT.

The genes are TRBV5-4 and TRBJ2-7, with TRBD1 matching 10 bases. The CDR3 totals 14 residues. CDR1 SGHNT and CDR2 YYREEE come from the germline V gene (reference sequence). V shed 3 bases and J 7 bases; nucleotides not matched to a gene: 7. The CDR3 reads CASSSRQGAGEQYV. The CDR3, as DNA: TGTGCCAGCAGCTCAAGACAGGGGGCAGGGGAGCAGTACGTC.

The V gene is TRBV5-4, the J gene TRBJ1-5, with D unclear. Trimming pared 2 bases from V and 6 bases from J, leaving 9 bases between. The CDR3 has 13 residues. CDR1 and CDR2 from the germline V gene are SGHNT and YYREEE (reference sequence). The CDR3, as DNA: TGTGCCAGCAGCTTTGAAAGAGGTCAGCCCCAGCATTTT. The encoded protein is CASSFERGQPQHF. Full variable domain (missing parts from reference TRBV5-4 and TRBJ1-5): ETGVTQSPTHLIKTRGQQVTLRCSSQSGHNTVSWYQQALGQGPQFIFQYYREEENGRGNFPPRFSGLQFPNYSSELNVNALELDDSALYLCASSFERGQPQHFGDGTRLSIL.

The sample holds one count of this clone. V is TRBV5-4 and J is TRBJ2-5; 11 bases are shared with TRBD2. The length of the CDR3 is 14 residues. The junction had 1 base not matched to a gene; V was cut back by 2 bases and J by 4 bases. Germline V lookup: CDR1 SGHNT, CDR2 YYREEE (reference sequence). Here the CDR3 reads CASSFGLAGETQYF. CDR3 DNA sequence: TGTGCCAGCAGCTTTGGACTAGCGGGAGAGACCCAGTACTTC.

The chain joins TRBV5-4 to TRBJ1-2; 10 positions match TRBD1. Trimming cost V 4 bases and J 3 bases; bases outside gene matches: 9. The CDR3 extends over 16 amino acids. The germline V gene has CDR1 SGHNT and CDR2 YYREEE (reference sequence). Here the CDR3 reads CASSEGQGRLDYGYTF. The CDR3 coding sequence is TGTGCCAGCAGCGAGGGACAGGGGAGGTTAGACTATGGCTACACCTTC.

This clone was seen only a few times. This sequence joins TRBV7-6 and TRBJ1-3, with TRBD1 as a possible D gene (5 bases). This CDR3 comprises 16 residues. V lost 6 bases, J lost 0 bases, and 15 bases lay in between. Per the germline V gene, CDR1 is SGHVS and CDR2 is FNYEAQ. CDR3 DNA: TGTGCCAGCAGGCCGCCCACAGGTAGCTCTGGAAACACCATATATTTT. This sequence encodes CASRPPTGSSGNTIYF.

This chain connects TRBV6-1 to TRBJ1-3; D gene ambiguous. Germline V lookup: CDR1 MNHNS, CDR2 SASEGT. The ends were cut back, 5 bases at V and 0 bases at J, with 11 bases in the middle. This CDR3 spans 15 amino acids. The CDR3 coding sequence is TGTGCCAGCAGTCCCGGTCGAGGCTCTGGAAACACCATATATTTT. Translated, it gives CASSPGRGSGNTIYF.

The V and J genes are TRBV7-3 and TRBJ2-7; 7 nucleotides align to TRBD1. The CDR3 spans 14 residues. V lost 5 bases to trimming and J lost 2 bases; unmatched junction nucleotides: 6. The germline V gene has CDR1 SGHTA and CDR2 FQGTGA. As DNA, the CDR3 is TGTGCCAGCAGCCTCCCGGGACAGACCTACGAGCAGTACTTC. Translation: CASSLPGQTYEQYF.

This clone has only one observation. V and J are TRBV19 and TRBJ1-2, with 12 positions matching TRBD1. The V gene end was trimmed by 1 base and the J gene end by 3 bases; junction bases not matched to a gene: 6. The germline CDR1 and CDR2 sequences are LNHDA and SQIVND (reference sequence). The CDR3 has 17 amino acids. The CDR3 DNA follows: TGTGCCAGTAGTATAGGAGGGACAGGGGGCACTGACTATGGCTACACCTTC. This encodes CASSIGGTGGTDYGYTF.

DNA of the CDR3: TGTGCCAGCAGGGCGAGGACAGGAAAGGCTGGGGCCAACGTCCTGACTTTC. This translates into CASRARTGKAGANVLTF. The genes are TRBV25-1 and TRBJ2-6; 7 nucleotides agree with TRBD1. Per the germline V gene, CDR1 is MGHDK and CDR2 is SYGVNS. With 6 bases clipped from V and 2 bases from J, the junction kept 10 bases outside the gene matches. The CDR3 spans 17 residues. The variable domain in full, completed from reference TRBV25-1 and TRBJ2-6, reads EADIYQTPRYLVIGTGKKITLECSQTMGHDKMYWYQQDPGMELHLIHYSYGVNSTEKGDLSSESTVSRIRTEHFPLTLESARPSHTSQYLCASRARTGKAGANVLTFGAGSRLTVL.